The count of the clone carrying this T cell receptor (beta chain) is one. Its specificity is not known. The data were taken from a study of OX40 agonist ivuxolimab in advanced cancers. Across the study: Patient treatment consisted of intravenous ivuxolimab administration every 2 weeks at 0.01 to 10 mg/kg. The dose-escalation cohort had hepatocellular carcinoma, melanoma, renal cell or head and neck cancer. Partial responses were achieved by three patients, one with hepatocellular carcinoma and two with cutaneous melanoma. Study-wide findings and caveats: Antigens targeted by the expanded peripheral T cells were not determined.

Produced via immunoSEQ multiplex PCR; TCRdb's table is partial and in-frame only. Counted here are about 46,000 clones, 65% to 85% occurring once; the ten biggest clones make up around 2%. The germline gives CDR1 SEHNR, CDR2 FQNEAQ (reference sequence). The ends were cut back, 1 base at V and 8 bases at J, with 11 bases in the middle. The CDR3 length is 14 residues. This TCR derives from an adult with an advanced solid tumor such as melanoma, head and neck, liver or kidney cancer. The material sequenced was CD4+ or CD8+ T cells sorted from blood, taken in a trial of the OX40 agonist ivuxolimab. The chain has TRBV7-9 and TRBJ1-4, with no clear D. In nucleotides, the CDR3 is TGTGCCAGCAGCTTAGACGACGGGTGGGAAAAACTGTTTTTT. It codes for CASSLDDGWEKLFF.